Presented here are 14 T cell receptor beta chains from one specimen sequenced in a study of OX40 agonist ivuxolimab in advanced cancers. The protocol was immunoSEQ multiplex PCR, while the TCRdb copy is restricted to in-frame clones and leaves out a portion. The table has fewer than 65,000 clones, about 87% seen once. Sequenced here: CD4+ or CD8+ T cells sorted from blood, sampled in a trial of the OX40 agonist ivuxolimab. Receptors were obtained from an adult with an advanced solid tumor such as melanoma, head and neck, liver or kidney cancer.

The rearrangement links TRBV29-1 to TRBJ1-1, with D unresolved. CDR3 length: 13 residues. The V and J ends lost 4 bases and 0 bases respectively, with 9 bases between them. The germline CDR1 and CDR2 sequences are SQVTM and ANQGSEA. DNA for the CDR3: TGCAGCGTTGGGACCCATATGAACACTGAAGCTTTCTTT. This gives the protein CSVGTHMNTEAFF.

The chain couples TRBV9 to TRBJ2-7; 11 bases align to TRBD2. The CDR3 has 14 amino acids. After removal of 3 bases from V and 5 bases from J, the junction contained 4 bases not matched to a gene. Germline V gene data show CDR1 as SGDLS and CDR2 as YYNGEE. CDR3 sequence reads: CASSGTTSGDEQYF. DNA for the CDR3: TGTGCCAGCAGCGGCACGACTAGCGGGGACGAGCAGTACTTC.

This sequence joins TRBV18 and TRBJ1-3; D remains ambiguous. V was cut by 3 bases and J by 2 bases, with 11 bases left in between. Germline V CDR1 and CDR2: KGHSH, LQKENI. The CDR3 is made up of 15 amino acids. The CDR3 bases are TGTGCCAGCTCACCGGGTGGACGACCTGGAAACACCATATATTTT. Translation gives CASSPGGRPGNTIYF.

As DNA, the CDR3 is TGTGCCAGCAGTTTAGGGAGGTGGCGGGCCGGGGACAGCAATCAGCCCCAGCATTTT. Amino acid sequence: CASSLGRWRAGDSNQPQHF. V usage is TRBV28 and J usage is TRBJ1-5; D may be TRBD1 (5 bases). The CDR3 has 19 residues. Germline lookup yields CDR1 MDHEN and CDR2 SYDVKM. V gave up 2 bases and J gave up 1 base, with 21 bases separating them.

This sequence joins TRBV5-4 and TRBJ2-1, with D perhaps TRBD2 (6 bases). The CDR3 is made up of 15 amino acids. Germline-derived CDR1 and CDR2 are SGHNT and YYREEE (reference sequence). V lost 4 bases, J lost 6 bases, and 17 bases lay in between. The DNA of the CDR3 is TGTGCCAGCAGCGCCCGGAGGGCGGCTCCCAATGAGCAGTTCTTC. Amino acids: CASSARRAAPNEQFF.

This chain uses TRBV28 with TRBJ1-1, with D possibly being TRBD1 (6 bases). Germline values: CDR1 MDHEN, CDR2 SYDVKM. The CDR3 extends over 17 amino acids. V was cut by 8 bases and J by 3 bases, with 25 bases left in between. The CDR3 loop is CASLGLNIQGWDTEAFF. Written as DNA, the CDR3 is TGTGCCAGCCTGGGCCTTAATATACAGGGTTGGGACACTGAAGCTTTCTTT.

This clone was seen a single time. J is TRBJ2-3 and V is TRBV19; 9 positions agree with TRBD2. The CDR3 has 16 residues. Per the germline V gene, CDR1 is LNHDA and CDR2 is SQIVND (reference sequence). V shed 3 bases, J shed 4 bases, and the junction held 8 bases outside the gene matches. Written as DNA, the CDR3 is TGTGCCAGTAGTATCCTAGCGGGAAAAGGGGCAGATACGCAGTATTTT. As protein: CASSILAGKGADTQYF.

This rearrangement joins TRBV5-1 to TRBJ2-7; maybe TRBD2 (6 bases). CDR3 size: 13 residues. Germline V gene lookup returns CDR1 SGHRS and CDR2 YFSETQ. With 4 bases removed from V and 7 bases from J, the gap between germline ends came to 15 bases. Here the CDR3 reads CASSDQRGGEQYF. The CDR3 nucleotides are TGCGCCAGCAGCGACCAACGGGGAGGTGAGCAGTACTTC.

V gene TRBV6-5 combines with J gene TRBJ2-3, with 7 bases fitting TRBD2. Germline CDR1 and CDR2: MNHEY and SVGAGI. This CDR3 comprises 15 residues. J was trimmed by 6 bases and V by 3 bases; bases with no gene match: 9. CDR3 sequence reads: CASSYSAGAGDTQYF. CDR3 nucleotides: TGTGCCAGCAGTTATTCGGCGGGAGCGGGGGATACGCAGTATTTT.

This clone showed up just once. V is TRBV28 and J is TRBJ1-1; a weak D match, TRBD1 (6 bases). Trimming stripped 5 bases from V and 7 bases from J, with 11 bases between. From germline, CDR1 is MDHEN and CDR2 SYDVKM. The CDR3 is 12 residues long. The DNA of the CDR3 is TGTGCCAGCAGTGTACAGGGCCGTGAAGCTTTCTTT. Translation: CASSVQGREAFF. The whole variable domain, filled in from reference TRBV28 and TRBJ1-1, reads DVKVTQSSRYLVKRTGEKVFLECVQDMDHENMFWYRQDPGLGLRLIYFSYDVKMKEKGDIPEGYSVSREKKERFSLILESASTNQTSMYLCASSVQGREAFFGQGTRLTVV.

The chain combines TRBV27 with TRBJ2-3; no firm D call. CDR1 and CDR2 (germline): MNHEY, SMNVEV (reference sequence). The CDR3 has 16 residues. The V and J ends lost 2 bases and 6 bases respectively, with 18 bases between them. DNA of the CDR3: TGTGCCAGCAGTTTAATTTTCGGCGGAAGGCTGGATACGCAGTATTTT. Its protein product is CASSLIFGGRLDTQYF.

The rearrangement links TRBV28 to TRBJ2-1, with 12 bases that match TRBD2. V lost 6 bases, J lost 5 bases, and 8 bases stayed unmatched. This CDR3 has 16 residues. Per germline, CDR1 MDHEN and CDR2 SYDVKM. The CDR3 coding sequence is TGTGCCAGCAGACTAGCGGGAGGCCCCGGACACAATGAGCAGTTCTTC. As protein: CASRLAGGPGHNEQFF.

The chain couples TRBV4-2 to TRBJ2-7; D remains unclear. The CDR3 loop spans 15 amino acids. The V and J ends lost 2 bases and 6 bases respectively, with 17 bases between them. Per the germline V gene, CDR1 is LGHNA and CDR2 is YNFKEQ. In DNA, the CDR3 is TGTGCCAGCAGCCAATTAAACCGAGCCCCCTGCGAGCAGTACTTC. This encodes CASSQLNRAPCEQYF.

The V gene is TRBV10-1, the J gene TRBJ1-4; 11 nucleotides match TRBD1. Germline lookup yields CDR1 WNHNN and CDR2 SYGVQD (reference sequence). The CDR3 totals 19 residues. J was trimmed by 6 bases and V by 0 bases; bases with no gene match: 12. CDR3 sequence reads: CASSESPDRGRGDHEKLFF. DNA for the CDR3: TGCGCCAGCAGTGAGTCTCCGGACAGGGGGCGCGGGGATCATGAAAAACTGTTTTTT.